These 16 T cell receptor beta chains originate from one sample sequenced in a study of blood T cell repertoires in COVID-19. Clones were sequenced by immunoSEQ multiplex PCR, and TCRdb holds only the in-frame ones, with some missing. Here the sample spans 100,000 to 120,000 clones, over 60% being singletons. The material sequenced was peripheral blood. These receptors were obtained from a woman of 80 years or more with active or convalescent COVID-19.

The V and J genes are TRBV4-1 and TRBJ2-7; 12 positions agree with TRBD2. CDR3 length: 17 residues. Germline CDR1 is MGHRA and CDR2 is YSYEKL. V gave up 3 bases and J gave up 3 bases; unmatched junction bases: 9. CDR3 DNA: TGCGCCAGCAGCCAGAGACTAGCGGGAGACAGCTACTACGAGCAGTACTTC. Translating gives CASSQRLAGDSYYEQYF.

This chain joins TRBV5-1 and TRBJ2-1; perhaps TRBD1 as D (6 bases). V lost 0 bases and J lost 4, with 8 bases in between. Germline V gene sequence: CDR1 SGHRS, CDR2 YFSETQ. This CDR3 has 14 residues. CDR3 nucleotide sequence: TGCGCCAGCAGCTTGGAAGGACAGTACAATGAGCAGTTCTTC. Amino acid sequence: CASSLEGQYNEQFF. The variable domain in full, with the rest retrieved from reference TRBV5-1 and TRBJ2-1, is KAGVTQTPRYLIKTRGQQVTLSCSPISGHRSVSWYQQTPGQGLQFLFEYFSETQRNKGNFPGRFSGRQFSNSRSEMNVSTLELGDSALYLCASSLEGQYNEQFFGPGTRLTVL.

V usage is TRBV9 and J usage is TRBJ2-1, with D perhaps TRBD2 (5 bases). Germline CDR1 is SGDLS and CDR2 is YYNGEE. The CDR3 extends over 15 amino acids. V was clipped by 3 bases and J by 7 bases, with 17 bases between them. The CDR3 is CASSERSLPMNEQFF. The CDR3 nucleotides read TGTGCCAGCAGCGAGCGGTCGCTCCCTATGAATGAGCAGTTCTTC.

The chain couples TRBV9 to TRBJ2-7, with 13 bases matching TRBD2. V lost 3 bases and J lost 6; bases outside the gene matches: 9. Looked up from germline, CDR1 is SGDLS and CDR2 is YYNGEE. This CDR3 is 16 amino acids long. The CDR3 nucleotides read TGTGCCAGCAGCGCCCATACGGGACTAGCGGGAATCGAGCAGTACTTC. It encodes CASSAHTGLAGIEQYF.

This clone was seen once. The rearrangement joins TRBV28 to TRBJ1-3; 7 nucleotides align to TRBD1. There are 16 residues in the CDR3. The trim removed 6 bases at V and 0 bases at J, leaving 8 bases unmatched. Germline V gene sequence: CDR1 MDHEN, CDR2 SYDVKM. DNA of the CDR3: TGTGCCAGCAGCATCGATCGGACAGGCTCTGGAAACACCATATATTTT. Residues: CASSIDRTGSGNTIYF.

Only a few counts were recorded for this clone. The J gene is TRBJ2-7, the V gene TRBV19; 8 bases fit TRBD2. V was clipped by 6 bases and J by 6 bases; unmatched bases: 7. Germline V gene sequence: CDR1 LNHDA, CDR2 SQIVND (reference sequence). This CDR3 contains 13 residues. In DNA, the CDR3 is TGTGCCAGTAGCCCGGGACTAGTGGGCGAGCAGTACTTC. It translates to CASSPGLVGEQYF.

V is TRBV7-9 and J is TRBJ2-7, with a possible D match to TRBD2 (5 bases). The CDR3 length is 14 residues. Trimming took 5 bases from V and 3 from J, leaving 14 bases between them. The germline V gene encodes CDR1 SEHNR and CDR2 FQNEAQ (reference sequence). In nucleotides, the CDR3 is TGTGCCAGCAGCCCCCGGAGGAGAAGCTACGAGCAGTACTTC. Translation: CASSPRRRSYEQYF.

The chain recombines TRBV7-9 with TRBJ2-1; D is perhaps TRBD1 (6 bases). The germline V and J ends were trimmed by 6 bases and 13 bases, with 19 bases remaining between them. The CDR3 contains 13 residues. Germline CDR1 SEHNR, CDR2 FQNEAQ (reference sequence). CDR3 region: CASRQTPGQLQFF. DNA for the CDR3: TGTGCCAGCAGACAAACCCCCGGACAGTTACAGTTCTTC.

This clone was found once. V is TRBV7-2 and J is TRBJ1-5, with D possibly being TRBD1 (6 bases). There are 15 residues in the CDR3. Trimming stripped 5 bases from V and 5 bases from J, with 16 bases between. CDR1 and CDR2 (germline): SGHTA, FQGNSA. CDR3 DNA sequence: TGTGCCAGCAGCCGGGACACCAGCTTTTATCAGCCCCAGCATTTT. Translation: CASSRDTSFYQPQHF.

The chain carries TRBV6-5 and TRBJ2-3; TRBD1 might be the D (6 bases). The CDR3 has 14 residues. Trimming took off 2 bases at V and 2 bases at J, with 8 bases between the two ends. Germline V gene sequence: CDR1 MNHEY, CDR2 SVGAGI. CDR3 DNA sequence: TGTGCCAGCAGTTACAGGGACACCACAGATACGCAGTATTTT. Translated, it gives CASSYRDTTDTQYF.

The chain combines TRBV4-2 with TRBJ2-1, with D possibly being TRBD2 (5 bases). CDR1 is LGHNA and CDR2 is YNFKEQ in the germline V gene. The CDR3 totals 15 residues. The V gene lost 0 bases and the J gene lost 4 bases, with 10 bases spanning the gap. This chain's CDR3 is CASSQDERRYNEQFF. The CDR3 DNA sequence: TGTGCCAGCAGCCAAGATGAGCGGCGGTACAATGAGCAGTTCTTC.

This clone was observed a few times. This rearrangement joins TRBV15 to TRBJ1-4; a possible D gene is TRBD1 (5 bases). The germline V and J ends were trimmed by 0 bases and 0 bases, with 11 bases remaining between them. The length of the CDR3 is 17 residues. Germline CDR1 LNHNV, CDR2 YYDKDF (reference sequence). The CDR3 sequence: CATSRDRGVSTNEKLFF. For the CDR3, the DNA is TGTGCCACCAGCAGAGATCGGGGGGTCTCAACTAATGAAAAACTGTTTTTT.

There are many counts of this clone. The genes are TRBV7-3 and TRBJ2-2, with 11 bases lining up with TRBD2. V was pared by 1 base and J by 1 base, with 5 bases of the junction left unmatched. CDR1 and CDR2 (germline): SGHTA, FQGTGA. CDR3 size: 18 residues. The CDR3 protein is CASSLSPSGRLNTGELFF. The CDR3 region has the DNA TGTGCCAGCAGCTTAAGTCCTAGCGGGAGGCTGAACACCGGGGAGCTGTTTTTT. Variable domain in full (rest from reference TRBV7-3 and TRBJ2-2): GAGVSQTPSNKVTEKGKYVELRCDPISGHTALYWYRQSLGQGPEFLIYFQGTGAADDSGLPNDRFFAVRPEGSVSTLKIQRTERGDSAVYLCASSLSPSGRLNTGELFFGEGSRLTVL.

V usage is TRBV5-1 and J usage is TRBJ1-1; the match to TRBD1 covers 7 bases. The CDR3 covers 13 residues. The junction had 2 bases not matched to a gene; V was cut back by 3 bases and J by 3 bases. Germline V gene sequence: CDR1 SGHRS, CDR2 YFSETQ. The CDR3 spells CASSSTGDTEAFF. In DNA form, the CDR3 reads TGCGCCAGCAGCTCTACAGGGGACACTGAAGCTTTCTTT.

The rearrangement links TRBV5-8 to TRBJ1-4; D is possibly TRBD1 (6 bases). Germline values: CDR1 SGHTS, CDR2 YDEGEE. Trimming cost V 0 bases and J 7 bases, with 19 bases left between them. CDR3 length: 17 amino acids. The CDR3, as DNA: TGTGCCAGCAGCTTGGCCCAAACAGGGTGGGCCAGTGAAAAACTGTTTTTT. Translation: CASSLAQTGWASEKLFF.

The gene calls are TRBV20-1 and TRBJ2-1; the match to TRBD2 covers 8 bases. V lost 3 bases and J lost 2; bases outside the gene matches: 12. The CDR3 covers 17 residues. Germline V lookup: CDR1 DFQATT, CDR2 SNEGSKA (reference sequence). The CDR3 loop is CSASHSGARRAYNEQFF. In nucleotides, the CDR3 is TGCAGTGCTAGTCATAGCGGGGCCCGCCGGGCCTACAATGAGCAGTTCTTC.